This T cell receptor (beta chain) was profiled in a study of T cells after yellow fever vaccination. The CDR3 covers 14 residues. The V gene end was trimmed by 5 bases and the J gene end by 2 bases; junction bases not matched to a gene: 6. The V gene's germline CDR1 is SGHTA and CDR2 FQGNSA. This clonotype was picked up a small number of times. Generation of TCR cDNA used 5'RACE template switching (which added a universal primer site and UMIs). TCRdb fed the 5' RACE reads into MiXCR, producing one record per CDR3 protein. The table records 620,000 or so distinct CDR3 sequences, approximately 13% of them present only once.

This chain uses TRBV7-2 with TRBJ2-7, with 7 bases lining up with TRBD1. The receptor was isolated from a man aged 25 to 40 who received the YFV17D yellow fever vaccine. The specimen was PBMCs, collected on the day of the yellow fever booster vaccination. This CDR3 is CASSKGQTTYEQYF. The CDR3 DNA reads TGTGCCAGCAGCAAGGGACAGACAACCTACGAGCAGTACTTC. The variable domain in full, with the rest retrieved from reference TRBV7-2 and TRBJ2-7, is GAGVSQSPSNKVTEKGKDVELRCDPISGHTALYWYRQSLGQGLEFLIYFQGNSAPDKSGLPSDRFSAERTGGSVSTLTIQRTQQEDSAVYLCASSKGQTTYEQYFGPGTRLTVT.